This T cell receptor (beta chain) derives from a study of early T cells in non-severe SARS-CoV-2 infection. About the research overall: Bulk RNA from unsorted whole blood was sequenced; chains were unpaired.

Individually, cDNA molecules had unique molecular identifiers attached to them. TCRdb processed the 5' RACE reads anew with MiXCR; each CDR3 protein has one entry. Among 100,000 to 150,000 distinct CDR3 sequences listed, 15% were seen once. The V gene lost 5 bases and the J gene lost 4 bases, with 15 bases spanning the gap. Germline lookup yields CDR1 SQVTM and CDR2 ANQGSEA. This CDR3 region has 14 residues. A few counts support this clonotype. Sequenced: whole blood. The TCR was taken from an adult who was a healthcare worker with PCR-confirmed SARS-CoV-2 infection or an uninfected control (not recorded which). The chain recombines TRBV29-1 with TRBJ1-3; D possibly corresponds to TRBD1 (5 bases). The CDR3 bases are TGCAGCGTTTTGGATGGGGCTCACGGAAACACCATATATTTT. It specifies CSVLDGAHGNTIYF.